These 7 T cell receptor beta chains share one sample of origin, sequenced in a study of blood T cells in healthy people across ages. With a J-beta primer mix and a sample-barcoded 5' primer, a second PCR ran 7 to 11 cycles. One entry per CDR3 protein results from TCRdb running MiXCR on the 5' RACE reads. The data contain about 760,000 distinct CDR3 sequences, around 25% of them singletons. The sample was also linked to a second study, of T cells of mothers and their children.

What was sequenced was blood. The source is a boy between 5 and 17 years old in good health.

This clonotype was detected a few times. The V gene is TRBV7-9, the J gene TRBJ1-3; 9 bases map to TRBD1. Germline V gene data show CDR1 as SEHNR and CDR2 as FQNEAQ (reference sequence). The CDR3 has 19 amino acids. J gave up 4 bases and V 4 bases, and 17 bases lay outside the gene matches. The CDR3 protein is CASSSPGQGVRVDGNTIYF. The DNA of the CDR3 is TGTGCCAGCAGCTCTCCGGGACAGGGAGTAAGGGTGGACGGAAACACCATATATTTT. Supplemented by reference TRBV7-9 and TRBJ1-3, the full variable domain reads DTGVSQNPRHKITKRGQNVTFRCDPISEHNRLYWYRQTLGQGPEFLTYFQNEAQLEKSRLLSDRFSAERPKGSFSTLEIQRTEQGDSAMYLCASSSPGQGVRVDGNTIYFGEGSWLTVV.

The table lists this clonotype with a few counts. The J gene is TRBJ1-3, the V gene TRBV27; D is ambiguous. This CDR3 is 16 amino acids long. With 2 bases removed from V and 1 base from J, the gap between germline ends came to 12 bases. The V gene's germline CDR1 is MNHEY and CDR2 SMNVEV (reference sequence). CDR3 sequence: CASSLLRRLSGNTIYF. The CDR3 region has the DNA TGTGCCAGCAGTTTACTACGGCGCCTTTCTGGAAACACCATATATTTT.

This clonotype was observed a few times. V gene TRBV5-6 combines with J gene TRBJ2-5, with D possibly being TRBD1 (5 bases). Trimming took 2 bases from V and 4 from J, leaving 18 bases between them. The CDR3 covers 16 residues. CDR1 is SGHDT, CDR2 YYEEEE, per germline. The CDR3 loop is CASSLLTDKASETQYF. The CDR3 coding sequence is TGTGCCAGCAGCTTATTGACAGACAAAGCCTCAGAGACCCAGTACTTC.

This clonotype was found a few times. The V gene is TRBV7-2, the J gene TRBJ2-7, with 8 bases lining up with TRBD1. The J segment lost 6 bases and the V segment lost 4 bases, leaving 5 bases of the junction unmatched. This CDR3 region has 13 residues. The germline gives CDR1 SGHTA, CDR2 FQGNSA. Here the CDR3 reads CASSSYGTGEQYF. The DNA for the CDR3 is TGTGCCAGCAGCTCGTACGGGACAGGCGAGCAGTACTTC.

J is TRBJ2-5 and V is TRBV27; 8 bases are shared with TRBD1. Trimming cost V 4 bases and J 2 bases; bases outside gene matches: 3. The germline V gene encodes CDR1 MNHEY and CDR2 SMNVEV (reference sequence). The CDR3 runs to 14 residues. CDR3 sequence reads: CASSYRGAQETQYF. CDR3 DNA sequence: TGTGCCAGCAGTTACAGGGGGGCTCAAGAGACCCAGTACTTC.

This clonotype was detected only a few times. The V and J genes are TRBV6-5 and TRBJ2-5; TRBD2 matches 10 bases. The CDR3 runs 14 residues. Germline assignment: CDR1 MNHEY and CDR2 SVGAGI. Trimming took 6 bases from V and 5 from J; bases not matched to a gene: 6. CDR3 amino acids: CASRERGGPETQYF. CDR3 bases: TGTGCCAGCAGGGAGCGGGGGGGCCCTGAGACCCAGTACTTC.

V gene TRBV7-9 combines with J gene TRBJ1-4, with 7 bases fitting TRBD1. The CDR3 length is 15 residues. Trimming removed 5 bases from V and 5 bases from J; junction bases left unmatched: 8. CDR1 is SEHNR, CDR2 FQNEAQ, per germline (reference sequence). CDR3: CASSPDRAYNEKLFF. In nucleotides, the CDR3 is TGTGCCAGCAGCCCTGACAGGGCTTACAATGAAAAACTGTTTTTT.